A single sample is the source of the 30 T cell receptor beta chains below, sequenced in a study of PD-1 blockade in mismatch repair-deficient tumors (dated by TCRdb to about 2017). The library relied on the immunoSEQ multiplex PCR assay. The table was pulled from immuneACCESS by TCRdb, which kept in-frame rearrangements only. Such tables lose some clones; where checked, under half of the loss comes from unresolved V genes, and the rest has no known cause. This sample comprises around 130,000 clones, roughly 90% of them detected only once. In total, the top ten clones hold 10% to 15% of the sample. The sequenced sample was peripheral blood, obtained approximately 69 weeks after starting pembrolizumab. Receptors were obtained from an adult with mismatch repair-deficient cancer.

The gene calls are TRBV7-2 and TRBJ2-7, with no clear D. The CDR3 is made up of 14 amino acids. Trimming cost V 1 base and J 2 bases, with 9 bases left between them. CDR1 is SGHTA and CDR2 is FQGNSA in the germline V gene. CDR3 region: CASSLGVRTYEQYF. CDR3 nucleotide sequence: TGTGCCAGCAGCTTAGGAGTGAGAACCTACGAGCAGTACTTC.

The table lists this clone with a count of one. The chain combines TRBV7-9 with TRBJ2-2; 7 bases fit TRBD1. Trimming removed 5 bases from V and 6 bases from J; junction bases left unmatched: 6. This CDR3 is built from 14 residues. Per germline, CDR1 SEHNR and CDR2 FQNEAQ (reference sequence). As DNA, the CDR3 is TGTGCCAGCAGCCCTACAGGGGTCCCCGGGGAGCTGTTTTTT. It is translated as CASSPTGVPGELFF.

This clone was detected only once. The V gene is TRBV4-1, the J gene TRBJ1-1; no clear D gene. Trimming removed 1 base from V and 6 bases from J, with 12 bases in between. In germline, CDR1 is MGHRA, CDR2 YSYEKL. The CDR3 is made up of 14 amino acids. The CDR3 DNA is TGCGCCAGCAGCCAAGTTACCTTAGTTGCTGAAGCTTTCTTT. Translation gives CASSQVTLVAEAFF.

The genes are TRBV27 and TRBJ2-3; 15 bases align to TRBD2. Germline assignment: CDR1 MNHEY and CDR2 SMNVEV (reference sequence). The length of the CDR3 is 17 residues. Germline trimming cut 3 bases from V and 5 bases from J; bases unmatched to any gene: 6. CDR3 coding DNA: TGTGCCAGCAGTTTCCCCGGACTAGCGGGAGGGAAAGATACGCAGTATTTT. Translated: CASSFPGLAGGKDTQYF.

This sequence joins TRBV7-2 and TRBJ1-1; D is unclear. V lost 1 base, J lost 4 bases, and 16 bases lay in between. The CDR3 loop spans 16 amino acids. Germline V gene data show CDR1 as SGHTA and CDR2 as FQGNSA. The CDR3, as DNA: TGTGCCAGCAGCTTAGAAGGCTATCTCATCCGCACTGAAGCTTTCTTT. Encoded protein: CASSLEGYLIRTEAFF.

V usage is TRBV7-9 and J usage is TRBJ1-2; D not resolved. Germline lookup yields CDR1 SEHNR and CDR2 FQNEAQ (reference sequence). Trimming removed 3 bases from V and 3 bases from J, with 17 bases in between. The CDR3 loop spans 16 amino acids. The CDR3 is CASSFWRFWGYYGYTF. The DNA of the CDR3 is TGTGCCAGCAGCTTTTGGCGGTTTTGGGGATACTATGGCTACACCTTC. Full variable domain (outside the CDR3, taken from reference TRBV7-9 and TRBJ1-2): DTGVSQNPRHKITKRGQNVTFRCDPISEHNRLYWYRQTLGQGPEFLTYFQNEAQLEKSRLLSDRFSAERPKGSFSTLEIQRTEQGDSAMYLCASSFWRFWGYYGYTFGSGTRLTVV.

J is TRBJ2-3 and V is TRBV19, with a possible D match to TRBD1 (5 bases). V was shortened by 10 bases and J by 1 base, with 9 bases between the two germline ends. Germline loops: CDR1 LNHDA, CDR2 SQIVND (reference sequence). CDR3 size: 12 residues. Here the CDR3 reads CATSTGTDTQYF. Written as DNA, the CDR3 is TGTGCCACCTCGACAGGCACAGATACGCAGTATTTT.

The gene calls are TRBV7-9 and TRBJ1-2, with D unclear. Germline CDR1 and CDR2: SEHNR and FQNEAQ (reference sequence). With 0 bases removed from V and 5 bases from J, the gap between germline ends came to 7 bases. CDR3 length: 13 amino acids. For the CDR3, the DNA is TGTGCCAGCAGCTTAGCAGGGAAATATGGCTACACCTTC. Its translation is CASSLAGKYGYTF. The entire variable domain, with the rest obtained from reference TRBV7-9 and TRBJ1-2, is as follows: DTGVSQNPRHKITKRGQNVTFRCDPISEHNRLYWYRQTLGQGPEFLTYFQNEAQLEKSRLLSDRFSAERPKGSFSTLEIQRTEQGDSAMYLCASSLAGKYGYTFGSGTRLTVV.

The rearrangement uses TRBV6-5 and TRBJ2-2; D perhaps matches TRBD1 (6 bases). The V gene lost 7 bases and the J gene lost 4 bases, with 10 bases spanning the gap. The germline gives CDR1 MNHEY, CDR2 SVGAGI. The CDR3 spans 13 residues. The CDR3 sequence is CASKTGSTGELFF. CDR3 in DNA: TGTGCCAGCAAGACAGGTAGCACCGGGGAGCTGTTTTTT.

The chain couples TRBV6-5 to TRBJ2-1; 12 bases match TRBD2. CDR1 MNHEY and CDR2 SVGAGI come from the germline V gene. V trimming: 11 bases; J trimming: 9 bases; junction bases outside the gene matches: 11. The CDR3 consists of 14 residues. This CDR3 is CAALTSGRACEQFF. The CDR3 coding sequence is TGTGCCGCGTTGACTAGCGGGAGAGCTTGTGAGCAGTTCTTC.

In this sample, this clone turned up once. CDR3 region: CASSPTGGLAGYNEQFF. The CDR3 DNA reads as TGCGCCAGCAGCCCAACTGGGGGGCTAGCAGGTTACAATGAGCAGTTCTTC. The chain employs TRBV4-3 and TRBJ2-1; D may match TRBD1 or TRBD2 (6 bases each). CDR1 and CDR2 from the germline V gene are LGHNA and YSLEER. This CDR3 spans 17 amino acids. Trimming pared 4 bases from V and 4 bases from J, leaving 20 bases between.

This chain joins TRBV12-5 and TRBJ2-5, with TRBD1 matching over 8 bases. The CDR3 contains 18 residues. The junction had 14 bases not matched to a gene; V was cut back by 0 bases and J by 5 bases. In germline, CDR1 is LGHNT, CDR2 FRNRAP. The CDR3 loop reads CASGLVPPSTGERETQYF. The CDR3 bases are TGTGCTAGTGGTTTGGTACCCCCCTCGACAGGGGAGAGGGAGACCCAGTACTTC.

This chain connects TRBV4-2 to TRBJ2-4, with D unresolved. CDR3 length: 17 amino acids. Germline V lookup: CDR1 LGHNA, CDR2 YNFKEQ. V gave up 5 bases and J gave up 0 bases, with 17 bases separating them. CDR3 in amino acids: CASSTTAVTLAKNIQYF. The CDR3 DNA follows: TGTGCCAGCAGCACCACGGCCGTAACCTTAGCCAAAAACATTCAGTACTTC.

This chain uses TRBV18 with TRBJ2-1; D may correspond to TRBD1 or TRBD2 (5 bases each). The ends were cut back, 0 bases at V and 10 bases at J, with 7 bases in the middle. The length of the CDR3 is 12 residues. Germline loops: CDR1 KGHSH, CDR2 LQKENI. CDR3 DNA sequence: TGTGCCAGCTCACCACCTGAGGGGGAGCAGTTCTTC. It codes for CASSPPEGEQFF.

This sequence joins TRBV7-2 and TRBJ2-1, with 7 bases that match TRBD2. Germline lookup yields CDR1 SGHTA and CDR2 FQGNSA. The V segment lost 5 bases and the J segment 1 base; nucleotides outside the gene matches: 5. The CDR3 extends over 15 amino acids. DNA of the CDR3: TGTGCCAGCAGCACCTCTAGCGGATCCTACAATGAGCAGTTCTTC. It specifies CASSTSSGSYNEQFF.

This chain uses TRBV7-2 with TRBJ2-7, with TRBD1 identical over 9 bases. This CDR3 region has 16 residues. The V and J ends lost 1 base and 0 bases, in that order; junction bases with no gene match: 4. The germline gives CDR1 SGHTA, CDR2 FQGNSA. The CDR3 loop is CASSLGDRESSYEQYF. CDR3 DNA: TGTGCCAGCAGCTTAGGGGACAGGGAGAGCTCCTACGAGCAGTACTTC. The entire variable domain, with the rest obtained from reference TRBV7-2 and TRBJ2-7, is as follows: GAGVSQSPSNKVTEKGKDVELRCDPISGHTALYWYRQSLGQGLEFLIYFQGNSAPDKSGLPSDRFSAERTGGSVSTLTIQRTQQEDSAVYLCASSLGDRESSYEQYFGPGTRLTVT.

V usage is TRBV5-6 and J usage is TRBJ2-7; TRBD1 aligns across 7 bases. With V trimmed by 3 bases and J by 7 bases, 10 bases remained unmatched. From germline, CDR1 is SGHDT and CDR2 YYEEEE. CDR3 length: 14 amino acids. The CDR3 protein is CASSWTATGVEQYF. Written as DNA, the CDR3 is TGTGCCAGCAGCTGGACTGCTACAGGGGTTGAGCAGTACTTC. The full variable domain, in which reference TRBV5-6 and TRBJ2-7 provide the parts outside the CDR3, is DAGVTQSPTHLIKTRGQQVTLRCSPKSGHDTVSWYQQALGQGPQFIFQYYEEEERQRGNFPDRFSGHQFPNYSSELNVNALLLGDSALYLCASSWTATGVEQYFGPGTRLTVT.

The J gene is TRBJ1-3, the V gene TRBV30, with D unclear. The V end was cut by 5 bases, the J end by 3 bases, with 11 bases between. The CDR3 is 13 amino acids. Germline CDR1 is GTSNPN and CDR2 is SVGIG (reference sequence). CDR3 nucleotides: TGTGCCTGGGGTATTCATGGTGGAAACACCATATATTTT. Encoded protein: CAWGIHGGNTIYF.

The chain recombines TRBV6-1 with TRBJ2-7; perhaps D is TRBD1 or TRBD2 (5 bases each). CDR3 length: 15 amino acids. Germline-derived CDR1 and CDR2 are MNHNS and SASEGT. Between the trimmed V and J ends, which lost 4 bases and 5 bases, there was a span of 18 bases. This chain's CDR3 is CASSVRPGTYDEQYF. In nucleotides, the CDR3 is TGTGCCAGCAGTGTCCGTCCAGGGACCTACGACGAGCAGTACTTC.

The sample holds a few counts of this clone. The V gene is TRBV30, the J gene TRBJ1-2, with D possibly TRBD1 on 5 matching bases. The ends were cut back, 5 bases at V and 7 bases at J, with 14 bases in the middle. The CDR3 consists of 12 residues. CDR1 and CDR2 from the germline V gene are GTSNPN and SVGIG (reference sequence). CDR3 loop: CAWGPGLVGYTF. The CDR3 DNA follows: TGTGCCTGGGGGCCAGGGCTAGTTGGCTACACCTTC.

The rearrangement links TRBV15 to TRBJ2-1; unclear D gene. Germline assignment: CDR1 LNHNV and CDR2 YYDKDF (reference sequence). Trimming shortened V by 0 bases and J by 3 bases, and 12 bases separated the two germline ends. The CDR3 loop spans 16 amino acids. The CDR3 region is CATSRDWVFGYNEQFF. In nucleotides, the CDR3 is TGTGCCACCAGCAGAGATTGGGTGTTTGGCTACAATGAGCAGTTCTTC.

The rearrangement links TRBV7-9 to TRBJ2-5; no reliable D call. V was clipped by 2 bases and J by 4 bases, with 5 bases between them. The V gene's germline CDR1 is SEHNR and CDR2 FQNEAQ (reference sequence). This CDR3 region has 12 residues. The CDR3 DNA sequence: TGTGCCAGCAGCTTACCGGGAGAGACCCAGTACTTC. Protein sequence: CASSLPGETQYF.

In its sample, this clone was seen a few times. V is TRBV6-1 and J is TRBJ1-1; weak D call: TRBD1 (5 bases). V lost 4 bases and J 2 bases, leaving 11 bases between the germline ends. CDR3 length: 14 amino acids. Germline CDR1 MNHNS, CDR2 SASEGT. The CDR3 loop reads CASSVGHENTEAFF. CDR3 in DNA: TGTGCCAGCAGTGTGGGGCACGAAAACACTGAAGCTTTCTTT.

The table lists this clone with a count of one. The chain employs TRBV10-2 and TRBJ1-1, with 7 positions matching TRBD1. The ends lost 4 bases at V and 1 base at J; junction bases unmatched: 3. The CDR3 contains 14 residues. Germline CDR1 and CDR2: WSHSY and SAAADI. CDR3 sequence: CASSVNRGNTEAFF. In DNA form, the CDR3 reads TGCGCCAGCAGTGTGAACAGGGGGAACACTGAAGCTTTCTTT.

The V call is TRBV7-9, the J call TRBJ2-5; no clear D. The CDR3 runs 15 residues. Germline-derived CDR1 and CDR2 are SEHNR and FQNEAQ (reference sequence). V lost 4 bases to trimming and J lost 5 bases, with 17 bases between them. The CDR3 protein is CASSSPPSGLETQYF. The CDR3 DNA reads TGTGCCAGCAGCTCCCCCCCGTCCGGATTGGAGACCCAGTACTTC.

This chain links TRBV5-1 with TRBJ2-7; D unclear. In germline, CDR1 is SGHRS, CDR2 YFSETQ. CDR3 length: 14 residues. The V end lost 4 bases, the J end lost 3 bases, and 14 bases lay between the germline ends. The CDR3: CASSLRLGDYEQYF. CDR3 DNA sequence: TGCGCCAGCAGCCTCCGACTGGGCGACTACGAGCAGTACTTC.

This chain joins TRBV5-1 and TRBJ1-2; D call uncertain. V shed 2 bases and J shed 5 bases, with 16 bases lying between them. The length of the CDR3 is 15 residues. Germline V gene sequence: CDR1 SGHRS, CDR2 YFSETQ. The CDR3 region is CASSFGLGEAYGYTF. The CDR3 nucleotides are TGCGCCAGCAGCTTCGGGCTTGGGGAAGCGTATGGCTACACCTTC.

The CDR3 DNA follows: TGTGCCAGCAGACGGGCAGGCGATGAAAAACTGTTTTTT. Its protein is CASRRAGDEKLFF. This rearrangement joins TRBV4-2 to TRBJ1-4; no definite D call. CDR3 size: 13 residues. V lost 6 bases to trimming and J lost 6 bases, with 11 bases between them. Germline CDR1 and CDR2: LGHNA and YNFKEQ.

The rearrangement joins TRBV27 to TRBJ1-5, with D tentatively TRBD1 (6 bases). Trimming stripped 7 bases from V and 1 base from J, with 11 bases between. Looked up from germline, CDR1 is MNHEY and CDR2 is SMNVEV (reference sequence). The CDR3 covers 14 residues. CDR3: CASNRGGSNQPQHF. The CDR3 DNA sequence: TGTGCCAGCAATAGAGGGGGGAGCAATCAGCCCCAGCATTTT.

This chain uses TRBV6-6 with TRBJ1-4; TRBD1 agrees at 8 bases. This CDR3 has 15 residues. With V trimmed by 5 bases and J by 4 bases, 6 bases remained unmatched. Germline V gene sequence: CDR1 MNHNY, CDR2 SVGAGI (reference sequence). The CDR3 is CASSTTGAVNEKLFF. Here the CDR3 DNA reads TGTGCCAGCAGTACGACAGGGGCCGTTAATGAAAAACTGTTTTTT.